This TCR beta chain derives from a study of control samples from healthy donors and cancer patients. V trimming: 0 bases; J trimming: 3 bases; junction bases outside the gene matches: 18. CDR3 length: 22 amino acids. Germline CDR1 LGHDT, CDR2 YNNKEL (reference sequence). The data were produced by immunoSEQ multiplex PCR, yet TCRdb's version contains in-frame clones alone and is incomplete. The data hold 150,000 or so clones, with approximately 94% observed a single time. Specimen: blood. The chain uses TRBV3-1 (or the pseudogene TRBV3-2) and TRBJ2-1; 12 bases are shared with TRBD1. The clonotype originates from a middle-aged man in good health. The CDR3 spells CASSQEIRGQGARRGDYNEQFF. DNA of the CDR3: TGTGCCAGCAGCCAAGAGATCCGGGGACAGGGGGCGCGTAGAGGGGACTACAATGAGCAGTTCTTC.